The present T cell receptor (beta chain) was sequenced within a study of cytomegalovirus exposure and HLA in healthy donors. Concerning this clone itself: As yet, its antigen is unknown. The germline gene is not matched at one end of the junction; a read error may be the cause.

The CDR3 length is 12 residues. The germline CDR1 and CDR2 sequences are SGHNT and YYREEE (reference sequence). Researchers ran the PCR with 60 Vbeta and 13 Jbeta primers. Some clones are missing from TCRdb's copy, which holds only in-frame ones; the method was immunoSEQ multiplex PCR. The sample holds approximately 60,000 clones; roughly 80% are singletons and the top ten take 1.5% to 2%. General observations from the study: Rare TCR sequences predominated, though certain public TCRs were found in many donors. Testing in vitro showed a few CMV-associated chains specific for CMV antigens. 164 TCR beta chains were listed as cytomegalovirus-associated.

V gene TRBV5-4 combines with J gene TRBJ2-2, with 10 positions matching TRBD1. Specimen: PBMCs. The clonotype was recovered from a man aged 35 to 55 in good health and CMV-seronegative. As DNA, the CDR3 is TGTGCCAGCAGACCCGGGACAGGGGAGATGTTTTTT. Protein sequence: CASRPGTGEMFF. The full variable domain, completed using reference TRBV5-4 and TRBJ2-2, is ETGVTQSPTHLIKTRGQQVTLRCSSQSGHNTVSWYQQALGQGPQFIFQYYREEENGRGNFPPRFSGLQFPNYSSELNVNALELDDSALYLCASRPGTGEMFFGEGSRLTVL.